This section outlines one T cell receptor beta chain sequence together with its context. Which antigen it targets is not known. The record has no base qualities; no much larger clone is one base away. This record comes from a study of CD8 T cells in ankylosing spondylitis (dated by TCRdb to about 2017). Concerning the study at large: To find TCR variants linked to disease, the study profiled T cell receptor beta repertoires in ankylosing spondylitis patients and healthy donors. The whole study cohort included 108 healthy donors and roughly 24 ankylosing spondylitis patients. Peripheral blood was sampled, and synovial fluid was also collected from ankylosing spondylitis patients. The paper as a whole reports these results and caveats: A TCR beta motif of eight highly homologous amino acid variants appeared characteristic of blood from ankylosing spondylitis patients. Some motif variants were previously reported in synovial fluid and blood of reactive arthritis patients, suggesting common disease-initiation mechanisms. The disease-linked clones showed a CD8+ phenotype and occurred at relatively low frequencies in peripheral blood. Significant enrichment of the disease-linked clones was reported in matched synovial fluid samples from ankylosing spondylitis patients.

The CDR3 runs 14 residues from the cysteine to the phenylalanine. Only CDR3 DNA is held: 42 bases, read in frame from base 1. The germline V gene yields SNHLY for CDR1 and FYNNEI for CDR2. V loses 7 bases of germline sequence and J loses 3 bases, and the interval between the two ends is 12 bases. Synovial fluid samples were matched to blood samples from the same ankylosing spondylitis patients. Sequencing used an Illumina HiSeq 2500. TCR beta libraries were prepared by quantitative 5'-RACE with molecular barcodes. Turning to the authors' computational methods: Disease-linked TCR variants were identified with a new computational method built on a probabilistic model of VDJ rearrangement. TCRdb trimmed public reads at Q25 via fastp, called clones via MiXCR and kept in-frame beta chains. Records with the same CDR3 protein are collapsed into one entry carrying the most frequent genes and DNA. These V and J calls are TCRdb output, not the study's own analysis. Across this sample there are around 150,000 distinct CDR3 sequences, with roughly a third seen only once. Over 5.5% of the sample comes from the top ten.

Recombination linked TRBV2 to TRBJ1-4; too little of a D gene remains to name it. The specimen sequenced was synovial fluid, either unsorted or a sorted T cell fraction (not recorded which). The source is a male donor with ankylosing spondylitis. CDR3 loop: CASNSAAANEKLFF. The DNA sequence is TGTGCCAGCAATAGTGCAGCGGCTAATGAAAAACTGTTTTTT.